The source of this T cell receptor beta chain is a study of T cell responses to AZD1222 COVID-19 vaccine (dated by TCRdb to the early 2020s). About the investigation overall: TCR sequencing was performed for roughly 240 trial participants, of whom about 200 were given two doses of AZD1222 and around 25 were given two doses of MenACWY control vaccine. Enrollment into the trials was organized by age into subgroups of 18-55, 56-69 and 70-plus years, and those subgroups contained about 150, 27 and 61 TCR-sequenced participants, respectively.

About this clone: Its antigen is not yet known. The input lacks base qualities; no much larger clone sits a single base away.

Per the germline V gene (reference sequence), GTSNPN is the CDR1 and SVGIG is the CDR2. V gives up 0 bases and J gives up 5 bases, and the segment between their germline ends measures 8 bases. The CDR3, from cysteine to phenylalanine, totals 13 residues. Only CDR3 DNA remains: 39 bases, in frame from the first base. The meaning of the sample's time point label: about 28 days (+/-7) after the second vaccine dose. The meaning of the sample's treatment or condition label: meningococcal conjugate vaccine given as trial control. Vaccinee samples were obtained from the UK trials COV001 and COV002, which included a single-blind randomized controlled phase 2/3 trial of AZD1222 (ChAdOx1 nCoV-19) in healthy adults. For TCRbeta chain sequencing, PBMC samples from trial participants were taken at day 0 and at day 28 after the second dose. Results and caveats for the whole study, not just this receptor: Conclusions about previously exposed vaccinees are limited because only five to seven AZD1222 recipients were SARS-CoV-2 seropositive at baseline. Participants were mostly white British and included more females than males, and it was suggested by the authors that clonal diversity may have been underestimated. Epitopes outside the regions mutated in the B.1.351 and B.1.1.7 variants were reportedly recognized by nearly half of the unique spike-specific TCRs. The 56-69-year group was small, and its depth increase did not reach significance, likely because of low power. The vaccine-associated CD4 TCRs covered the entire spike protein, and the dominant responses fell in regions 160-218 and 743-854. A significant rise in spike-specific TCR breadth and depth was observed after two AZD1222 doses relative to day 0 and relative to MenACWY recipients. Because no day 14 peak-response samples were available, repertoires were characterized only after the peak T cell response.

The CDR3 regions of human TCRbeta chains were subjected to immunosequencing. The study's processing was this. Repertoire TCRs were checked for matches against a reference library of SARS-CoV-2-specific TCRs that had been generated using the MIRA antigen-specificity platform. Breadth meant the fraction of unique TCRs that were SARS-CoV-2-associated, whereas depth meant the fraction of total T cells that were SARS-CoV-2-associated. Using the MIRA data, each spike-specific TCR was assigned both to the spike region to which the TCR was reactive and to a CD4 or CD8 class. Log10-transformed breadth and depth values were compared by one-way ANOVA with Sidak's multiple comparisons tests. As stored in TCRdb, this immuneACCESS dataset retains in-frame rearrangements with V and J assigned. A fraction of the clones does not appear; measured against another copy, unresolved V genes explain less than half of the discrepancy, and the remainder lacks a known reason. V and J calls plus clone size are reproduced from that table; the DNA served to infer D and trimming. The sample records some 80,000 clones, 88% of which are singletons. More than 8.5% of the sample comes from the top ten.

The receptor comes from an adult who received the MenACWY meningococcal vaccine as a control. This sample comprised peripheral blood, obtained 28 days after the second dose of the MenACWY control vaccine. The chain is encoded by TRBV30 joined to TRBJ1-5, with the D gene not clear enough to name. The sequence in DNA is TGTGCCTGGAGTGTGCGATTGGATCAGCCCCAGCATTTT. The encoded protein is CAWSVRLDQPQHF.